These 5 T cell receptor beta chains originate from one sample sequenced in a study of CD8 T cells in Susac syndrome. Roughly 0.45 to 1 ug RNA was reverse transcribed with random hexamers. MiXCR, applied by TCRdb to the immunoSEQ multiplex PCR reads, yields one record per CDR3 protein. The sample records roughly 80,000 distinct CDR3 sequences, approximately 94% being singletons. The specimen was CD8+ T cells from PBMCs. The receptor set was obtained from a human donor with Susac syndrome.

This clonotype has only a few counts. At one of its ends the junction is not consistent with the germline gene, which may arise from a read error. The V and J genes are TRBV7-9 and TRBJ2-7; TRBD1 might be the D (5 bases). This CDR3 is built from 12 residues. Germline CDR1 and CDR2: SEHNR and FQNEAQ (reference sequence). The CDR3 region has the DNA TGTGCCAGCAGTTTAGGGGCGCGGGAGCAGTACTTC. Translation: CASSLGAREQYF. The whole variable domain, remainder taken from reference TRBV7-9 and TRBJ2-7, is DTGVSQNPRHKITKRGQNVTFRCDPISEHNRLYWYRQTLGQGPEFLTYFQNEAQLEKSRLLSDRFSAERPKGSFSTLEIQRTEQGDSAMYLCASSLGAREQYFGPGTRLTVT.

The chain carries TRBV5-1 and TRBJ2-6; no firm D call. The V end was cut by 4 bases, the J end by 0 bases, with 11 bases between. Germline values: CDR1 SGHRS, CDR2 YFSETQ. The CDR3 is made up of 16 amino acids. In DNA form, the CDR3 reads TGCGCCAGCAGCCCGAGACTGATCTCTGGGGCCAACGTCCTGACTTTC. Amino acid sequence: CASSPRLISGANVLTF.

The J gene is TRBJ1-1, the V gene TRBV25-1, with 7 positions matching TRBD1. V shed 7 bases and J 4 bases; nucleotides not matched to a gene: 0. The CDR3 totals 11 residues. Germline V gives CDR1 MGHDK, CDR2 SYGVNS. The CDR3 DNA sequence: TGTGCCAGCAACAGGGGCACTGAAGCTTTCTTT. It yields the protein CASNRGTEAFF.

The CDR3 reads CASSVAAGRTDTQYF. CDR3 bases: TGTGCCAGCAGCGTAGCAGCGGGGCGCACAGATACGCAGTATTTT. The V call is TRBV9, the J call TRBJ2-3; 7 bases line up with TRBD2. Germline V gene data show CDR1 as SGDLS and CDR2 as YYNGEE. There are 15 residues in the CDR3. V trimming: 0 bases; J trimming: 1 base; junction bases outside the gene matches: 2. The full variable domain, completed using reference TRBV9 and TRBJ2-3, is DSGVTQTPKHLITATGQRVTLRCSPRSGDLSVYWYQQSLDQGLQFLIQYYNGEERAKGNILERFSAQQFPDLHSELNLSSLELGDSALYFCASSVAAGRTDTQYFGPGTRLTVL.

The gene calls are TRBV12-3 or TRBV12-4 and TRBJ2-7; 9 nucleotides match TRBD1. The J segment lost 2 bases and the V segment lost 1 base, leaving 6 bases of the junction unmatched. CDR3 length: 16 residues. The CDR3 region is CASSLESGTGPYEQYF. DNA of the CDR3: TGTGCCAGCAGTTTAGAATCCGGGACAGGGCCCTACGAGCAGTACTTC.